This T cell receptor beta chain was recorded in a study of T cells in Graves' hyperthyroidism and ophthalmopathy. Many counts were recorded for this clonotype. CDR1 and CDR2 (germline): SNHLY, FYNNEI. Trimming cost V 5 bases and J 0 bases, with 18 bases left between them. There are 17 residues in the CDR3. What was amplified from RNA transcripts were TCR beta CDR3 regions. When the TCR CDR3 underwent first-round RT-PCR, the HTBI primer set was used. TCRdb analysed the multiplex PCR reads with MiXCR anew, one entry per CDR3 protein. The top ten hold around 28% of the sample, which has over 500,000 distinct CDR3 sequences, about 15% seen once.

Material: blood. This receptor was obtained from a woman aged 25 to 39 with Graves' ophthalmopathy. This rearrangement joins TRBV2 to TRBJ2-3; D gene unclear. This CDR3 is CASSLSPTLTSTDTQYF. CDR3 sequence (DNA): TGTGCCAGCAGTCTTTCCCCCACGCTTACTAGCACAGATACGCAGTATTTT.